This T cell receptor (beta chain) was obtained from a study of blood T cell repertoires in COVID-19. About the study: Italy, Spain and the United States were the sources of the convalescent and acute COVID-19 samples. Sources were T cells, B-cell-depleted T cells, or PBMCs; the material itself was cDNA or gDNA.

Original processing methods: Cell counts per sample came from amplifying reference gene primers. Sequenced by immunoSEQ multiplex PCR; TCRdb stores in-frame clones only, minus some. V and J calls plus clone size are reproduced from that table; the DNA served to infer D and trimming. This sample has approximately 300,000 clones, with approximately 88% found just once. Per the germline V gene, CDR1 is KGHDR and CDR2 is SFDVKD. This CDR3 spans 13 amino acids. Deletions cut 3 bases from V and 2 bases from J, with 5 bases between. The specimen was peripheral blood. The receptor's source is a man aged 18 to 30 who had recovered from COVID-19. The chain is built from TRBV24-1 and TRBJ2-3; D is unresolved. Here the CDR3 reads CATSDPLTDTQYF. The CDR3 region has the DNA TGTGCCACCAGTGATCCCCTCACAGATACGCAGTATTTT.